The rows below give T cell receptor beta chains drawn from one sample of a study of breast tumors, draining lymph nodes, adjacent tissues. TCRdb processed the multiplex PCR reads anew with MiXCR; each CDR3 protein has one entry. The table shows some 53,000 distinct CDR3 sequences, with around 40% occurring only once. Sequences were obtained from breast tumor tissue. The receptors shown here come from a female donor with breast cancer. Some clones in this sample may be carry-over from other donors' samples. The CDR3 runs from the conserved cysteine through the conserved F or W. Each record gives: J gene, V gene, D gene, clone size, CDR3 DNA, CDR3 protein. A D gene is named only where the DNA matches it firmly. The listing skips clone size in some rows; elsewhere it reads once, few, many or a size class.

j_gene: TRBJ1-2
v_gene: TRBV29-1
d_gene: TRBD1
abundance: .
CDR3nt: TGCAGCATTCAGGGGGCTACCAACTATGGCTACGCCTTC
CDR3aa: CSIQGATNYGYAF

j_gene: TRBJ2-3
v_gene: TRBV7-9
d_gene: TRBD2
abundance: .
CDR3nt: TGTGCCAGCAGAGGGGGGGCGGGAGGGATCGCAGATACGCAGTATTTT
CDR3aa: CASRGGAGGIADTQYF

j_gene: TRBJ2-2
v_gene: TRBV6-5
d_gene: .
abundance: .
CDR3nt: TGTGCCAGCAGTTTTCCCATCCGTACTAGCAGTGGCACCGGGGAGCTGTCTTGG
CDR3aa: CASSFPIRTSSGTGELSW

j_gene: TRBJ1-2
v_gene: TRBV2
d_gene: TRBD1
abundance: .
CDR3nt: TGCGCCAGCAGTCAACAGGGGAATGACTACACCTTC
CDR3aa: CASSQQGNDYTF

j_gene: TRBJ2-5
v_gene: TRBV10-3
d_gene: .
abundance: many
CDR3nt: TGTGCCATCAGTGAGTCGTCAAACCGTATACTACAGACCCAGTACTTC
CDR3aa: CAISESSNRILQTQYF

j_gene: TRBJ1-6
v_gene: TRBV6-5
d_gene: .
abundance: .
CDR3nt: TGTGCCAGCAGTCACTCAACAGGGAGACGTAATTCACCCCTCCACTTT
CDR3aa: CASSHSTGRRNSPLHF

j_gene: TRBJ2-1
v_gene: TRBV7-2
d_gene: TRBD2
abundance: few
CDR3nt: TGTGCCAGCAGCTCGACTAGCGGGCAAGGGAATGAGCAGTTCTTC
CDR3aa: CASSSTSGQGNEQFF

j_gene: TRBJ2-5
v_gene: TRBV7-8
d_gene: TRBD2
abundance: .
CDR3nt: TGTGCCAGCAGCCCGGGACTAGCGGGAACAAAGGCCCAGCACTTC
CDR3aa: CASSPGLAGTKAQHF

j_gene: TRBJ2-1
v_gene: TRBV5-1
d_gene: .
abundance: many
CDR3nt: TGCGCCAGCAGCTTGGTAGGTAGCCAAAGCTCCTACAATGAGCAGTTCTTC
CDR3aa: CASSLVGSQSSYNEQFF

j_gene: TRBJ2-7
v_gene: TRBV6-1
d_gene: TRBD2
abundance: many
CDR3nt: TGTGCCAGCAGTGAAGGGGGTAGCGGGAGCTTC
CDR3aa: CASSEGGSGSF

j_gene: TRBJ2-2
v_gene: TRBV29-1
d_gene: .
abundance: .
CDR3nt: TGCAGCGTTGAAGGGGGGATCCGAAACGCCGGGGAGCTGTTTTTT
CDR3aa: CSVEGGIRNAGELFF